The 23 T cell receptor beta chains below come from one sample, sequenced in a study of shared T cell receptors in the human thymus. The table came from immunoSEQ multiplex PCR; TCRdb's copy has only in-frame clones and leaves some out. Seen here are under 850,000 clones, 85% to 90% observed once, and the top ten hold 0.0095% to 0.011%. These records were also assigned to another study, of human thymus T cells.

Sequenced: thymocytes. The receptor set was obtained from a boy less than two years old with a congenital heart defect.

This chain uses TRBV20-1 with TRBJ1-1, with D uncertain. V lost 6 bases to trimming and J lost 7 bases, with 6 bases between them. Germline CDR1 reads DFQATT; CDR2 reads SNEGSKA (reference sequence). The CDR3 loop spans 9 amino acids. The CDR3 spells CSAFSEAFF. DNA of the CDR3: TGCAGTGCCTTTAGTGAAGCTTTCTTT.

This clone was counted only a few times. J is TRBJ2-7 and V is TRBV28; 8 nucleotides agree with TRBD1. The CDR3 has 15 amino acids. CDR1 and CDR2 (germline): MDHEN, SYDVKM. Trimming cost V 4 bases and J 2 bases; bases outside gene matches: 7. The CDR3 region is CASSWRTGRAYEQYF. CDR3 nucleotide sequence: TGTGCCAGCAGTTGGCGGACAGGGCGGGCCTACGAGCAGTACTTC.

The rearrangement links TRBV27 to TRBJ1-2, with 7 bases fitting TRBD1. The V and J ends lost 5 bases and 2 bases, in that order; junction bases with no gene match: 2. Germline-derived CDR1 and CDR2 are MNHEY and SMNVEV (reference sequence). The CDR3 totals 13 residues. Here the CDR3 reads CASSPTGNYGYTF. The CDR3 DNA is TGTGCCAGCAGTCCGACAGGGAACTATGGCTACACCTTC.

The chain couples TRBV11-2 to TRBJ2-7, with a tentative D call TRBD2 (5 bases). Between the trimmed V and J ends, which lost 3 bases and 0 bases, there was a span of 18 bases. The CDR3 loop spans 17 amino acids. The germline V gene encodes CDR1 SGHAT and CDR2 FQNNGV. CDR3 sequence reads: CASSFLTERKLSYEQYF. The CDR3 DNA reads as TGTGCCAGCAGCTTTTTAACCGAGCGGAAACTCTCCTACGAGCAGTACTTC.

In DNA form, the CDR3 reads TGCAGCGTTGAAGAACTTGGACAACTTGATTCCTACGAGCAGTACTTC. It specifies CSVEELGQLDSYEQYF. The rearrangement joins TRBV29-1 to TRBJ2-5, with a tentative D call TRBD1 (5 bases). The end of the DNA is better explained by TRBJ2-7, so the J call may be wrong. The CDR3 consists of 16 residues. The V gene's germline CDR1 is SQVTM and CDR2 ANQGSEA.

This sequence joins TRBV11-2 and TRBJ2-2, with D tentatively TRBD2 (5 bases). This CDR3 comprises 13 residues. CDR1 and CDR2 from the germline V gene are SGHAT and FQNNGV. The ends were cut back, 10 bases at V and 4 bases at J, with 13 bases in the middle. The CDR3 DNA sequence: TGTGCCACCCCGTTAGCGACCACCGGGGAGCTGTTTTTT. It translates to CATPLATTGELFF.

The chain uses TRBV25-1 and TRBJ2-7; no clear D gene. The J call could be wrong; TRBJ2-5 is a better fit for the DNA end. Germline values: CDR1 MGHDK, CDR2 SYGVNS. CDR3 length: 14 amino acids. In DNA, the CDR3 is TGTGCCAGCAGTGAATTAGCTCTAGAAGAGACCCAGTACTTC. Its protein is CASSELALEETQYF.

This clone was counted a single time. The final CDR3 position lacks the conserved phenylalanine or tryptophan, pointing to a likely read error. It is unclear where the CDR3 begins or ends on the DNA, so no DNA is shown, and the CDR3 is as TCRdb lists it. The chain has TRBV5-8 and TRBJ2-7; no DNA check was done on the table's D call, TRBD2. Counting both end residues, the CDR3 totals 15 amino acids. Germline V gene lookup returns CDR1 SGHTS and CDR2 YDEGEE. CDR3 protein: CASSARLAGGPDGVC.

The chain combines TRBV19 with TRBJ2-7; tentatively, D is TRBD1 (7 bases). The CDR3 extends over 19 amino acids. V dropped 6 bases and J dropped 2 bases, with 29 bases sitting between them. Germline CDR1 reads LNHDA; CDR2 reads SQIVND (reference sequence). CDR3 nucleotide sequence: TGTGCCAGTAGCCTCGGGGGAAAAGAGGGGGCCGTCCCCACCTACGAGCAGTACTTC. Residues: CASSLGGKEGAVPTYEQYF.

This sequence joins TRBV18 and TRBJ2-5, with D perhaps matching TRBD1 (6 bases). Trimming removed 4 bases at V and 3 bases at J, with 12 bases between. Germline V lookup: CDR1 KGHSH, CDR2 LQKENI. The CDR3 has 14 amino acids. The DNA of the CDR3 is TGTGCCAGCTCACTCCGGGACAACGAAGAGACCCAGTACTTC. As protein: CASSLRDNEETQYF.

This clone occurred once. CDR3 in amino acids: CSVAWGSDTEAFF. The CDR3 coding sequence is TGCAGCGTTGCGTGGGGCAGCGACACTGAAGCTTTCTTT. This sequence joins TRBV29-1 and TRBJ1-1; a weak D match, TRBD1 (5 bases). This CDR3 spans 13 amino acids. Germline V gives CDR1 SQVTM, CDR2 ANQGSEA. Between the trimmed V and J ends, which lost 4 bases and 3 bases, there was a span of 12 bases. Looking up the rest from reference TRBV29-1 and TRBJ1-1 gives the full variable domain: SAVISQKPSRDICQRGTSLTIQCQVDSQVTMMFWYRQQPGQSLTLIATANQGSEATYESGFVIDKFPISRPNLTFSTLTVSNMSPEDSSIYLCSVAWGSDTEAFFGQGTRLTVV.

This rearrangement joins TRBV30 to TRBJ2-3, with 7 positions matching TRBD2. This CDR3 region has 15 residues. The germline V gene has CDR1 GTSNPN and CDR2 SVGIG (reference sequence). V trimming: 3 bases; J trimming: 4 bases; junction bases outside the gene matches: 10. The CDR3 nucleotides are TGTGCCTGGAGCCCCGCCAGCGGGACGCCAGATACGCAGTATTTT. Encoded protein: CAWSPASGTPDTQYF.

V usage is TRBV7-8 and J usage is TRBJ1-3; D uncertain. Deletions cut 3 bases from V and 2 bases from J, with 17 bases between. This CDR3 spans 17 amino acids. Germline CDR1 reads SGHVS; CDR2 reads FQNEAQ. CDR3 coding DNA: TGTGCCAGCAGCTTGGGTTGGGTTGGGAGGGCTGGAAACACCATATATTTT. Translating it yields CASSLGWVGRAGNTIYF. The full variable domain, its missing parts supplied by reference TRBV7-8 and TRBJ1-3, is GAGVSQSPRYKVAKRGQDVALRCDPISGHVSLFWYQQALGQGPEFLTYFQNEAQLDKSGLPSDRFFAERPEGSVSTLKIQRTQQEDSAVYLCASSLGWVGRAGNTIYFGEGSWLTVV.

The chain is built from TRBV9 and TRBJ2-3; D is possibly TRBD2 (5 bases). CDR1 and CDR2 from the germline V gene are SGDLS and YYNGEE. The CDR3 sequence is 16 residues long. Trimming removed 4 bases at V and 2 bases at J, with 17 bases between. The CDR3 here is CASSPSNSRVTDTQYF. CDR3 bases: TGTGCCAGCAGCCCCAGCAACTCGCGGGTCACAGATACGCAGTATTTT. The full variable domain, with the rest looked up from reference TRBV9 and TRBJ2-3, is DSGVTQTPKHLITATGQRVTLRCSPRSGDLSVYWYQQSLDQGLQFLIQYYNGEERAKGNILERFSAQQFPDLHSELNLSSLELGDSALYFCASSPSNSRVTDTQYFGPGTRLTVL.

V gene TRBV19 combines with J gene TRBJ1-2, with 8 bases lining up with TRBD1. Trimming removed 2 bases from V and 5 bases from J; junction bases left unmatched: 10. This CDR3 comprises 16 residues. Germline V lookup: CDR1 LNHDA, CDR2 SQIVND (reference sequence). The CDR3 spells CASSISPGQEKYGYTF. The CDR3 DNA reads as TGTGCCAGTAGTATATCCCCGGGACAGGAGAAATATGGCTACACCTTC.

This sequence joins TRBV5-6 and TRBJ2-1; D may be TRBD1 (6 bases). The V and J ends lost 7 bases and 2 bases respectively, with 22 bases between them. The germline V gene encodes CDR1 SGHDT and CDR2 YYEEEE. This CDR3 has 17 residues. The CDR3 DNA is TGTGCCAGCCGACCAGCTCAGGGGAAGCGGACCTACAATGAGCAGTTCTTC. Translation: CASRPAQGKRTYNEQFF.

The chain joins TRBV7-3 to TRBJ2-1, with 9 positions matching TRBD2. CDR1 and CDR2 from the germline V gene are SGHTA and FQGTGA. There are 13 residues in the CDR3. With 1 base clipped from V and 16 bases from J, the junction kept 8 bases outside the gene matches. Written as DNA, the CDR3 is TGTGCCAGCAGCTTAAGGGCTAGCGGGACCACCTTCTTC. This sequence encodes CASSLRASGTTFF.

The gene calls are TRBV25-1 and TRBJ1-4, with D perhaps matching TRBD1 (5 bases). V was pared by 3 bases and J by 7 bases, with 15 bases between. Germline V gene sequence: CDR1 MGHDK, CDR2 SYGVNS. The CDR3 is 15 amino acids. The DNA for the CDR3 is TGTGCCAGCAGTGATTTTGGGGGGGAGGGTGAAAAACTGTTTTTT. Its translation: CASSDFGGEGEKLFF.

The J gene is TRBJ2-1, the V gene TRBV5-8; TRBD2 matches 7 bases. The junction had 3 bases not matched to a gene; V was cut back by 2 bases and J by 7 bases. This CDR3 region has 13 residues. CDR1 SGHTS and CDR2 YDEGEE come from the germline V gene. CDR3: CASSFRLANEQFF. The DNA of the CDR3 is TGTGCCAGCAGCTTCAGACTAGCAAATGAGCAGTTCTTC.

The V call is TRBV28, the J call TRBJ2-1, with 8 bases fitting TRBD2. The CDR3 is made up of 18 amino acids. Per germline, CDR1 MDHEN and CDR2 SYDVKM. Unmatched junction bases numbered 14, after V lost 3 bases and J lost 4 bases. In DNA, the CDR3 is TGTGCCAGCAGTTTTTCCGGTACCCGGGGGGGGCCGTACAATGAGCAGTTCTTC. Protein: CASSFSGTRGGPYNEQFF.

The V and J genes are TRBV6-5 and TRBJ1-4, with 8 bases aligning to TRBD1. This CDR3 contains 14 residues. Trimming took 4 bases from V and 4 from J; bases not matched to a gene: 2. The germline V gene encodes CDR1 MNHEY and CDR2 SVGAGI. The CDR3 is CASSSQGVNEKLFF. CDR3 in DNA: TGTGCCAGCAGTTCACAGGGGGTTAATGAAAAACTGTTTTTT.

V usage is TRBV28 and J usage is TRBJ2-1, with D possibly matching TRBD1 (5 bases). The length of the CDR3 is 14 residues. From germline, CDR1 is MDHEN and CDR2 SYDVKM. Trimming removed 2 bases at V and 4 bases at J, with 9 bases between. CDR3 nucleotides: TGTGCCAGCAGTTTAGGACCAGGGTACAATGAGCAGTTCTTC. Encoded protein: CASSLGPGYNEQFF.

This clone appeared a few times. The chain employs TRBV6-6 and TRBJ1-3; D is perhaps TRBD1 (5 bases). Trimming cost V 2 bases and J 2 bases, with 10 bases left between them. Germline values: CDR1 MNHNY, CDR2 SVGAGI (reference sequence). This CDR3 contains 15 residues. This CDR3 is CASSYGGTPGNTIYF. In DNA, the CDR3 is TGTGCCAGCAGTTACGGCGGGACCCCTGGAAACACCATATATTTT.